The present T cell receptor beta chain was sequenced within a study of a mutant IDH1 vaccine in newly diagnosed glioma. Turning to the study itself: Pretreatment consisted of radiotherapy, temozolomide, or both, with most receiving both.

Germline V gene lookup returns CDR1 MNHEY and CDR2 SVGAGI. V shed 4 bases and J shed 0 bases, with 10 bases lying between them. The CDR3 is 14 amino acids. Time point in this sample: week 23, last vaccination. Doses consisted of 300 ug of mutant IDH1 20-mer peptide each, paired with topical imiquimod. As concerns this clone: The antigen is not known.

Profiled with immunoSEQ multiplex PCR; TCRdb holds only in-frame clones, not every one. The sample records 55,000 or so clones, 80% being singletons. The chain couples TRBV6-5 to TRBJ2-7, with D perhaps TRBD1 or TRBD2 (5 bases each). This TCR was recovered from a man aged 40-55 years with glioma. This specimen was PBMCs, taken from a glioma patient whose treatment included an IDH1 peptide vaccine. The CDR3 sequence: CASSWDVSSYEQYF. For the CDR3, the DNA is TGTGCCAGCAGTTGGGACGTTAGCTCCTACGAGCAGTACTTC.